Listed below are T cell receptor beta chains from one sample, sequenced in a study of blood T cell repertoires in COVID-19. Measured with immunoSEQ multiplex PCR; TCRdb has only the in-frame clones, and not every one. The sample lists more than 200,000 clones; approximately 89% were seen once. Sequenced material: PBMCs or T cells enriched from blood (not recorded which). Receptors were obtained from a woman aged 25 to 45 who had been exposed to COVID-19. Both conserved end residues are part of each CDR3. A D gene is named only where the DNA matches it firmly. Clone size appears in some rows only: once, few, many, or a class for an expanded clone.

j_gene	d_gene	abundance	v_gene	CDR3aa	CDR3nt
TRBJ2-3	-	-	TRBV5-1	CASSLAAVHDTQYF	TGCGCCAGCAGCTTGGCGGCGGTTCATGATACGCAGTATTTT
TRBJ2-7	-	-	TRBV28	CASRPGDYEQYF	TGTGCCAGCAGGCCGGGGGACTACGAGCAGTACTTC
TRBJ2-7	-	-	TRBV24-1	CATSDPDGDYEQYF	TGTGCCACCAGTGATCCTGACGGGGACTACGAGCAGTACTTC
TRBJ1-6	TRBD1	-	TRBV11-2	CASSLDSGGNSPLHF	TGTGCCAGCAGCTTAGACTCAGGGGGTAATTCACCCCTCCACTTT
TRBJ2-5	-	-	TRBV15	CATRDIPQGKYQETQYF	TGTGCCACCAGAGACATTCCTCAGGGGAAGTACCAAGAGACCCAGTACTTC
TRBJ2-3	-	-	TRBV5-6	CASSLGGSPTDTQYF	TGTGCCAGCAGCTTGGGAGGGAGTCCCACAGATACGCAGTATTTT
TRBJ1-3	TRBD1	few	TRBV7-2	CASSQYDRVSGNTIYF	TGTGCCAGCAGCCAATACGACAGGGTCTCTGGAAACACCATATATTTT
TRBJ2-7	TRBD2	-	TRBV27	CASSLLSGGFSYEQYF	TGTGCCAGCAGTTTATTGTCGGGAGGCTTCTCCTACGAGCAGTACTTC
TRBJ1-2	-	-	TRBV2	CASSETQGPNYGYTF	TGTGCCAGCAGTGAAACCCAGGGCCCAAACTATGGCTACACCTTC
TRBJ2-5	TRBD2	once	TRBV10-3	CAISELPSGTQETQYF	TGTGCCATCAGTGAGTTGCCTAGCGGGACACAAGAGACCCAGTACTTC
TRBJ2-6	TRBD2	once	TRBV19	CASSPGGTGANVLTF	TGTGCCAGTAGTCCGGGAGGGACTGGGGCCAACGTCCTGACTTTC
TRBJ2-1	-	-	TRBV11-3	CASSLVLEGEQFF	TGTGCCAGCAGCTTAGTGTTAGAGGGTGAGCAGTTCTTC
TRBJ2-3	-	-	TRBV30	CAWSETAAHTQYF	TGTGCCTGGAGTGAGACAGCAGCCCATACGCAGTATTTT
TRBJ2-5	TRBD2	-	TRBV2	CASRLGLLGETQYF	TGTGCCAGCAGGCTGGGACTACTTGGAGAGACCCAGTACTTC
TRBJ2-5	TRBD1	-	TRBV5-1	CASSSGTGAEETQYF	TGCGCCAGCAGCTCCGGGACAGGGGCCGAAGAGACCCAGTACTTC
TRBJ2-1	-	-	TRBV7-2	CASSLVGGAFYNEQFF	TGTGCCAGCAGCTTAGTTGGGGGCGCTTTTTACAATGAGCAGTTCTTC
TRBJ1-2	TRBD1	-	TRBV7-2	CASSRSGGLSYGYTF	TGTGCCAGCAGCAGATCAGGGGGCCTGAGCTATGGCTACACCTTC
TRBJ1-1	TRBD1	many	TRBV5-5	CASSLRTGNTEAFF	TGTGCCAGCAGCCTACGGACAGGGAACACTGAAGCTTTCTTT
TRBJ2-1	-	-	TRBV18	CASSPSGQYEQFF	TGTGCCAGCTCACCATCAGGACAGTATGAGCAGTTCTTC
TRBJ2-1	TRBD2	-	TRBV7-3	CASSWTSGEGTYNEQFF	TGTGCCAGCAGCTGGACTAGCGGGGAGGGGACCTACAATGAGCAGTTCTTC
TRBJ2-7	-	-	TRBV20-1	CSASLQYEQYF	TGCAGTGCTAGTCTGCAGTACGAGCAGTACTTC
TRBJ2-7	-	-	TRBV11-2	CASSLESFYEQYF	TGTGCCAGCAGCTTAGAGAGTTTCTACGAGCAGTACTTC
TRBJ1-4	TRBD1	-	TRBV5-5	CASSLQGAGEKLFF	TGTGCCAGCAGCCTACAGGGGGCGGGCGAAAAACTGTTTTTT
TRBJ2-1	TRBD2	once	TRBV19	CASSTSGGLALNEQFF	TGTGCCAGTAGTACTTCCGGGGGACTAGCGTTAAATGAGCAGTTCTTC
TRBJ2-2	-	-	TRBV21-1	CASSKVQGDRSSKNTGELFF	TGTGCCAGCAGCAAGGTACAGGGGGATCGATCCAGCAAGAACACCGGGGAGCTGTTTTTT
TRBJ2-5	-	-	TRBV2	CASSDQGLKETQYF	TGTGCCAGCAGCGACCAGGGGTTAAAAGAGACCCAGTACTTC
TRBJ2-5	TRBD2	-	TRBV6-5	CASRKAGGPQQTQYF	TGTGCCAGCAGGAAGGCGGGAGGCCCTCAGCAGACCCAGTACTTC
TRBJ2-7	-	-	TRBV12-3/TRBV12-4	CASSFGDEQYF	TGTGCCAGCAGTTTCGGGGACGAGCAGTACTTC
TRBJ2-7	-	few	TRBV2	CASRPAGFQVTTRTYEQYF	TGTGCCAGCAGACCAGCAGGGTTTCAAGTCACGACTCGCACCTACGAGCAGTACTTC
TRBJ1-2	-	-	TRBV30	CAWSPAVRLNYGYTF	TGTGCCTGGAGTCCCGCCGTCAGGCTTAACTATGGCTACACCTTC